What follows is one T cell receptor (beta chain) and its context. Its specificity is not known. Primers: 60 Vbeta forward and 13 Jbeta reverse. The data were produced by immunoSEQ multiplex PCR, yet TCRdb's version contains in-frame clones alone and is incomplete. The table includes about 73,000 clones, 60% to 85% detected once. V trimming: 6 bases; J trimming: 5 bases; junction bases outside the gene matches: 6. The CDR3 totals 13 residues. CDR1 and CDR2 (germline): LNHDA, SQIVND (reference sequence). This record belongs to a study of cytomegalovirus exposure and HLA in healthy donors. The study, taken as a whole, reports: Roughly uniform depth of sequencing across donors was assumed in presence/absence analyses. Many donors shared some public TCRs, even though most TCR sequences were rare.

The gene calls are TRBV19 and TRBJ1-2, with TRBD1 matching 7 bases. The sequence came from a male donor in good health and CMV-seronegative. The sequenced material came from PBMCs. The CDR3 sequence is CASSQQGLYGYTF. In DNA, the CDR3 is TGTGCCAGTAGCCAACAGGGGCTATATGGCTACACCTTC.